This T cell receptor beta chain was sequenced in a study of cytomegalovirus exposure and HLA in healthy donors. Whole-study results and caveats: Most TCR sequences were uncommon, yet certain public TCRs appeared in many donors. Among donors in an Asian-associated ancestry cluster, a later analysis reportedly found fewer N-insertions than the approximately 700-donor mean.

In the case of this clone: Its target is unknown.

PCR amplification relied on 60 Vbeta primers (plus 13 Jbeta primers). Sequencing used immunoSEQ multiplex PCR; TCRdb keeps in-frame clones, though not all of them. The sample holds about 160,000 clones, about four fifths seen once. The CDR3 runs to 13 residues. CDR1 is ENHRY, CDR2 SYGVKD, per germline. V lost 8 bases to trimming and J lost 8 bases; unmatched junction nucleotides: 6. The receptor was isolated from a girl between 5 and 17 years old in good health and CMV-seropositive. The rearrangement joins TRBV10-3 to TRBJ2-1, with 10 bases fitting TRBD2. Sequenced sample: PBMCs. CDR3 sequence: CAIRTSGADEQFF. The CDR3 region has the DNA TGTGCCATCCGCACTAGCGGGGCTGATGAGCAGTTCTTC.